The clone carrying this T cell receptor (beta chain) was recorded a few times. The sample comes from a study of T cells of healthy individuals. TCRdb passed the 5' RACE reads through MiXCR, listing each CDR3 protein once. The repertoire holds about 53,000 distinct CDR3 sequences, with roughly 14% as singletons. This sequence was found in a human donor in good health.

CDR3 region: CASSSRTAPGAFF. Here the CDR3 DNA reads TGTGCCAGCAGCTCAAGGACGGCTCCGGGAGCTTTCTTT. The chain couples TRBV7-2 to TRBJ1-1, with D hard to call. V lost 4 bases and J lost 10, with 16 bases in between. The CDR3 has 13 amino acids. Germline V gene lookup returns CDR1 SGHTA and CDR2 FQGNSA.